This TCR beta chain was recovered during a study of cytomegalovirus exposure and HLA in healthy donors (dated by TCRdb to 2017 to 2019). Some background on the complete study: According to a later analysis, the 100 to 150 validation repertoires were produced on the same platform as the approximately 620 repertoires of the first cohort. Along with the approximately 700-subject first cohort, a separate validation cohort of 120 different subjects was used. The study aimed to test whether signatures of past pathogen exposure could be identified by cataloging public T cell receptors. The study combined high-throughput TCR immunosequencing, statistical association of individual TCRs with disease status, and machine learning to predict cytomegalovirus infection status.

Concerning this clone: The antigen it recognizes is unknown. Qualities for individual bases were not recorded, and no much larger clone is one base off.

The library was made by the immunoSEQ multiplex PCR assay. From the authors' description of their analysis: A statistical classification framework was developed to diagnose cytomegalovirus status using the catalog of TCR beta chain sequences. Entries here come from immuneACCESS through TCRdb and include only in-frame sequences with V and J called. Some clones fail to appear in such tables; in the studies checked, an unresolved V gene covers under half of the shortfall, and the cause of the remainder is unknown. V, J and clone size reflect that table, while D and trimming were determined from the DNA. This sample is represented by under 250,000 clones; about three quarters of them were singletons. Roughly 1.2% of the sample goes to the ten largest clones. CDR1 and CDR2 (KGHSH, LQKENI) derive from the germline V gene. V sheds 2 bases and J sheds 2 bases, leaving 9 bases between their ends. The CDR3 sequence holds 14 residues, the cysteine and phenylalanine included. The kept DNA is CDR3 alone, 42 bases in frame from the first base.

The donors belonged to the validation cohort of around 120 subjects, which was separate from the approximately 700-subject first cohort. What the study reported, not specific to this receptor: A few of the identified cytomegalovirus-associated TCR beta chains were confirmed in vitro to be specific for cytomegalovirus antigens. A later analysis had no HLA typing for the validation cohort, so co-occurrence there was scored across all 130 or so repertoires. A later analysis found that TCRs clustered in the first cohort also tended to co-occur in the 120 validation repertoires, with 90% to 95% of cluster scores above 0. According to the authors, the approach could potentially be generalized to other disease states and immunological phenotypes. The classifier was reported to diagnose cytomegalovirus status with high specificity and sensitivity in both the original and validation cohorts. While some public TCRs were present in many individuals, most TCR sequences turned up only very rarely across donors. The study listed 164 TCR beta chains as associated with cytomegalovirus.

The receptor chain draws on TRBV18 and TRBJ2-5; no D segment can be confidently identified. The source of this sequence is a young woman in good health and CMV-seronegative. Sequenced input: PBMCs. The CDR3 reads as follows: CASSPRNRQETQYF. The sequenced DNA: TGTGCCAGCTCACCAAGGAACAGACAAGAGACCCAGTACTTC.